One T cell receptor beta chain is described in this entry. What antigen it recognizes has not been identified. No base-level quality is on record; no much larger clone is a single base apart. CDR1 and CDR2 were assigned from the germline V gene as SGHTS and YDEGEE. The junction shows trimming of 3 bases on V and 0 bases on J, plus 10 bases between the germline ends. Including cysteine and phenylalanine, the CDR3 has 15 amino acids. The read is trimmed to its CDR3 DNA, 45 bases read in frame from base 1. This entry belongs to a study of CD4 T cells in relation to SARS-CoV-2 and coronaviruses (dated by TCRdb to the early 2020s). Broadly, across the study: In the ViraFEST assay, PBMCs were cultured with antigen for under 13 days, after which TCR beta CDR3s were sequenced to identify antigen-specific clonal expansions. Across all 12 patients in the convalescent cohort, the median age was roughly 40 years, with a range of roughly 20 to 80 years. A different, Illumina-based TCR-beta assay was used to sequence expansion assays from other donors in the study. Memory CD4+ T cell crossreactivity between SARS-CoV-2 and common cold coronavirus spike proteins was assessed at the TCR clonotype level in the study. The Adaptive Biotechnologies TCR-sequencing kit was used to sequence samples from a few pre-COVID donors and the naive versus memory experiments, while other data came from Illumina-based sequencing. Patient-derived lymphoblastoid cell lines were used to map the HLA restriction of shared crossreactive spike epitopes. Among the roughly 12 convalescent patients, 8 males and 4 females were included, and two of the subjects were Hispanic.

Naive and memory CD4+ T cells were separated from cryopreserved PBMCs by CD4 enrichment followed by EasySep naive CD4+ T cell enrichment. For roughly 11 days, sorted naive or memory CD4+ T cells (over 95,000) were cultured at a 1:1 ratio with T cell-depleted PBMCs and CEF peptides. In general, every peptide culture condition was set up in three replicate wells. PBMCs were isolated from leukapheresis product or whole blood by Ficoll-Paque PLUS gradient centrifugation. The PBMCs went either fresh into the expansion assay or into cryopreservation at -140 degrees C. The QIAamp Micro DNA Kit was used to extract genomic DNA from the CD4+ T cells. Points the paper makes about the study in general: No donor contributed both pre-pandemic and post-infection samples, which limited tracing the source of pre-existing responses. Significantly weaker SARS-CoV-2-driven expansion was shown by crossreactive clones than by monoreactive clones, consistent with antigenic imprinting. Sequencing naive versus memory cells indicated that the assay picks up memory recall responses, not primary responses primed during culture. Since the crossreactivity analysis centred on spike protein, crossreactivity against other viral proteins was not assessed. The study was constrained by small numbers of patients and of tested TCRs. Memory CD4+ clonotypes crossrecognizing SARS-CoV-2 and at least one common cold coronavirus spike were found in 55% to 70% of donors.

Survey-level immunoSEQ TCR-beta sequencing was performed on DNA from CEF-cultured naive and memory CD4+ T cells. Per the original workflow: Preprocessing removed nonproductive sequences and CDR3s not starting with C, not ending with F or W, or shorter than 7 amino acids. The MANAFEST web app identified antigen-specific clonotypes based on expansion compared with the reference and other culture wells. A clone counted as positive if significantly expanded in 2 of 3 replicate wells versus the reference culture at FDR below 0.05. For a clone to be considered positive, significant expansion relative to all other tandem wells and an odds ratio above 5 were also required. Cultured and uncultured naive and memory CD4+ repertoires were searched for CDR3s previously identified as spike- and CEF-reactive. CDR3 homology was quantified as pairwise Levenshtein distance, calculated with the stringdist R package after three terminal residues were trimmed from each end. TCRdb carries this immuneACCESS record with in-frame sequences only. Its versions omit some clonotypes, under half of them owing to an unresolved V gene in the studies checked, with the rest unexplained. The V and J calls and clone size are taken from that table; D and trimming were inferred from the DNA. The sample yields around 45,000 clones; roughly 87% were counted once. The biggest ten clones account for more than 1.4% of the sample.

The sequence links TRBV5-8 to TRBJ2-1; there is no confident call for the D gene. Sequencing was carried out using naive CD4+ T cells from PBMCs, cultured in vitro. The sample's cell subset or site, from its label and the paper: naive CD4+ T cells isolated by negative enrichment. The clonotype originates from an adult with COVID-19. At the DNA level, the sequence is TGTGCCAGCAGCTACTTGAAAAGCTCCTACAATGAGCAGTTCTTC. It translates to CASSYLKSSYNEQFF.